This is a list of T cell receptor beta chains from one sample in a study of blood T cell repertoires in COVID-19. Profiled with immunoSEQ multiplex PCR; TCRdb holds only in-frame clones, not every one. This table holds about 55,000 clones, more than 80% found once. Sequencing input: peripheral blood. The receptor source for this set is an elderly man with acute or convalescent COVID-19. CDR3s include the opening cysteine and the closing phenylalanine or tryptophan. The order of the fields is V gene, D gene, J gene, clone size, CDR3 protein, CDR3 DNA. A D gene is named only where the DNA matches it firmly. Part of the rows lack a size; the others show once, few, many or a class for expanded clones.

v_gene: TRBV5-1; d_gene: TRBD1; j_gene: TRBJ1-1; abundance: NA; CDR3aa: CASSFSGTGTEAFF; CDR3nt: TGCGCCAGCAGCTTCTCCGGGACAGGCACTGAAGCTTTCTTT
v_gene: TRBV6-5; d_gene: NA; j_gene: TRBJ2-1; abundance: NA; CDR3aa: CASTSTGVVEQFF; CDR3nt: TGTGCCAGCACCTCGACAGGAGTTGTTGAGCAGTTCTTC
v_gene: TRBV9; d_gene: TRBD1; j_gene: TRBJ1-1; abundance: NA; CDR3aa: CASSEGTGVTEAFF; CDR3nt: TGTGCCAGCAGCGAGGGGACAGGGGTAACTGAAGCTTTCTTT
v_gene: TRBV12-3/TRBV12-4; d_gene: NA; j_gene: TRBJ2-7; abundance: NA; CDR3aa: CASSLADRYEQYF; CDR3nt: TGTGCCAGCAGTTTAGCGGACAGATACGAGCAGTACTTC
v_gene: TRBV6-6; d_gene: TRBD2; j_gene: TRBJ2-1; abundance: NA; CDR3aa: CASSPTLLAGGLNEQFF; CDR3nt: TGTGCCAGCAGTCCAACTCTACTAGCGGGGGGTTTGAATGAGCAGTTCTTC
v_gene: TRBV3-1/TRBV3-2; d_gene: NA; j_gene: TRBJ1-2; abundance: NA; CDR3aa: CASSHEGLYGYTF; CDR3nt: TGTGCCAGCAGCCATGAGGGCCTCTATGGCTACACCTTC
v_gene: TRBV9; d_gene: NA; j_gene: TRBJ2-5; abundance: few; CDR3aa: CASSEQEETQYF; CDR3nt: TGTGCCAGCAGCGAACAGGAAGAGACCCAGTACTTC
v_gene: TRBV5-5; d_gene: NA; j_gene: TRBJ2-7; abundance: NA; CDR3aa: CASSFSSQAHSYEQYF; CDR3nt: TGTGCCAGCAGCTTTTCTTCCCAGGCTCATTCCTACGAGCAGTACTTC
v_gene: TRBV15; d_gene: NA; j_gene: TRBJ1-3; abundance: NA; CDR3aa: CATSRLLDGNTIYF; CDR3nt: TGTGCCACCAGCAGGCTATTAGATGGAAACACCATATATTTT
v_gene: TRBV5-1; d_gene: NA; j_gene: TRBJ2-3; abundance: NA; CDR3aa: CASSRDSLDTQYF; CDR3nt: TGCGCCAGCAGCCGGGACTCCCTGGATACGCAGTATTTT
v_gene: TRBV24-1; d_gene: TRBD2; j_gene: TRBJ2-3; abundance: NA; CDR3aa: CATSDSASGGTDTQYF; CDR3nt: TGTGCCACCAGTGATTCGGCTAGCGGGGGGACAGATACGCAGTATTTT
v_gene: TRBV5-1; d_gene: TRBD1; j_gene: TRBJ2-3; abundance: NA; CDR3aa: CASNTGADTQYF; CDR3nt: TGCGCCAGCAACACAGGGGCAGATACGCAGTATTTT
v_gene: TRBV15; d_gene: TRBD1; j_gene: TRBJ2-7; abundance: NA; CDR3aa: CATSSRWTGSGEQYF; CDR3nt: TGTGCCACCAGCAGTCGGTGGACAGGGTCTGGCGAGCAGTACTTC